One TCR beta chain is described in this entry. As yet, its antigen is unknown. 60 Vbeta and 13 Jbeta primers were used in PCR. In the study's own analysis: A later analysis tallied about 80 million unique TCR beta chains, about 9.9 million of them shared. Data came from immunoSEQ multiplex PCR; TCRdb stores just in-frame clones and leaves some out. Clone size and V and J calls were adopted from that table, with D and trimming inferred from the DNA. The table lists fewer than 200,000 clones, around 80% of them singletons. The germline V gene has CDR1 MNHEY and CDR2 SMNVEV (reference sequence). The CDR3 is 16 amino acids. V lost 5 bases to trimming and J lost 7 bases, with 21 bases between them. These data are taken from a study of cytomegalovirus exposure and HLA in healthy donors. Study-level points and caveats: Reportedly, HLA-A and HLA-B alleles of most subjects were accurately predicted from TCR beta.

Sequenced input: PBMCs. The sequence was obtained from a female donor in good health and CMV-seronegative. J is TRBJ2-1 and V is TRBV27; D possibly corresponds to TRBD1 (5 bases). The CDR3 sequence: CASSPAGRQGGNEQFF. The CDR3 region has the DNA TGTGCCAGCAGTCCCGCAGGGCGCCAAGGCGGTAATGAGCAGTTCTTC.